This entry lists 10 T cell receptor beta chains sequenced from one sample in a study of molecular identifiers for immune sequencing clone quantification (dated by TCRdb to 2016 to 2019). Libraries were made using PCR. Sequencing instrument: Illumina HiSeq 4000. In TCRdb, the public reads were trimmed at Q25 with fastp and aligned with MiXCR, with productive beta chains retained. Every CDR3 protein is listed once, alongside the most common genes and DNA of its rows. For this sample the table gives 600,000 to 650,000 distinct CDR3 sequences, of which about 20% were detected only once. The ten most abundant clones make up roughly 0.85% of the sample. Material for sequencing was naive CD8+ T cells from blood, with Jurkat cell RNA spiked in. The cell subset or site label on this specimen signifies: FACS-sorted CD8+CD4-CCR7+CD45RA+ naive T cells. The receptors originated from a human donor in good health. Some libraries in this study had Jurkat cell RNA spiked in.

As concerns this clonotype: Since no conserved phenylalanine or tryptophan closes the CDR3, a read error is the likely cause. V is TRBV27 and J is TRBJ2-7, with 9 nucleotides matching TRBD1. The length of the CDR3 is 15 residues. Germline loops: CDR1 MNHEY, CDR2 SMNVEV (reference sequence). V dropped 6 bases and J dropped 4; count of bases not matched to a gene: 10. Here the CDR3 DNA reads TGTGCCAGCAGCCAAGGGGGACAGGGAGTGTACGAGCAGTACCTC. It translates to CASSQGGQGVYEQYL.

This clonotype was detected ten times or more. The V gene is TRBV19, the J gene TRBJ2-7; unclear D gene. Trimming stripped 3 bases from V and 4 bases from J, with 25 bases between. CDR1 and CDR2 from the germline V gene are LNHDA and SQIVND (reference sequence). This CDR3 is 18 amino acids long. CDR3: CASSIATPFRTHTYEQYF. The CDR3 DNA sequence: TGTGCCAGTAGTATTGCGACCCCGTTCCGGACCCATACTTACGAGCAGTACTTC.

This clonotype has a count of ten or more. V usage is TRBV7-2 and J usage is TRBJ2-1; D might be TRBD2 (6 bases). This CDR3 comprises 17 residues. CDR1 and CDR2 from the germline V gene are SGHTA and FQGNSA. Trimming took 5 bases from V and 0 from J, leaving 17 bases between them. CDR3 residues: CASSLHSGGFSYNEQFF. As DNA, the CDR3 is TGTGCCAGCAGCCTCCACAGTGGGGGGTTCTCCTACAATGAGCAGTTCTTC.

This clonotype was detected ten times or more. The CDR3 reads CASSYSWGEETQYF. The CDR3 nucleotides are TGTGCCAGCAGTTACTCGTGGGGGGAAGAGACCCAGTACTTC. This chain connects TRBV6-5 to TRBJ2-5, with D tentatively TRBD2 (6 bases). Germline V lookup: CDR1 MNHEY, CDR2 SVGAGI. The V and J ends lost 0 bases and 3 bases respectively, with 8 bases between them. This CDR3 has 14 residues.

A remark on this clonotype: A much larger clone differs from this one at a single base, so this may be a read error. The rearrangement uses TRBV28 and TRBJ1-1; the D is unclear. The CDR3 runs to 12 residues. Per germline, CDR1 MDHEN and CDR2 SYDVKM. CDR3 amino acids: CARSLWDTEAFF. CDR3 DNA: TGTGCCCGCAGTTTATGGGACACTGAAGCTTTCTTT. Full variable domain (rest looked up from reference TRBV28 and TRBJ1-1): DVKVTQSSRYLVKRTGEKVFLECVQDMDHENMFWYRQDPGLGLRLIYFSYDVKMKEKGDIPEGYSVSREKKERFSLILESASTNQTSMYLCARSLWDTEAFFGQGTRLTVV.

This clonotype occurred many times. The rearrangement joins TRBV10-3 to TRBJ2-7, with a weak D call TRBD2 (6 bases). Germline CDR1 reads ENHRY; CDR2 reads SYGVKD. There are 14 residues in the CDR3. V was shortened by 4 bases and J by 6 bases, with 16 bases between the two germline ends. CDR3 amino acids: CAISAVEGRGEQYF. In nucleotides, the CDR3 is TGTGCCATCAGTGCAGTGGAGGGGAGAGGCGAGCAGTACTTC.

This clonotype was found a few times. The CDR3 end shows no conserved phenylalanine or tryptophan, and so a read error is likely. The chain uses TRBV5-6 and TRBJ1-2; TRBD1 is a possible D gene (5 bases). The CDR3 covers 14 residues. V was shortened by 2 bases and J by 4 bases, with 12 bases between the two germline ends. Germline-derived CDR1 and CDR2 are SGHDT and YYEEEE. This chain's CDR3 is CASSFTTEPYGYTL. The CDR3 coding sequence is TGTGCCAGCAGCTTTACGACAGAACCCTATGGCTACACCCTC.

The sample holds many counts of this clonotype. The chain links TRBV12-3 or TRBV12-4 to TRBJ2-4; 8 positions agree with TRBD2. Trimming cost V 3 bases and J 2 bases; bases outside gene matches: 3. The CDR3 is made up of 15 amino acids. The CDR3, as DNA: TGTGCCAGCAGTTTCAGCGGGAGCTCCAAAAACATTCAGTACTTC. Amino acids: CASSFSGSSKNIQYF.

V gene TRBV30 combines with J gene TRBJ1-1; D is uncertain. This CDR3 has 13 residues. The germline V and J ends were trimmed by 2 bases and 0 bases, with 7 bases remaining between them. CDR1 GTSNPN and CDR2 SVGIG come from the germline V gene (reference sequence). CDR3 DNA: TGTGCCTGGAGTTCTCTCATGAACACTGAAGCTTTCTTT. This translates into CAWSSLMNTEAFF. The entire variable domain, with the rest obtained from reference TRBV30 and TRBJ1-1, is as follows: SQTIHQWPATLVQPVGSPLSLECTVEGTSNPNLYWYRQAAGRGLQLLFYSVGIGQISSEVPQNLSASRPQDRQFILSSKKLLLSDSGFYLCAWSSLMNTEAFFGQGTRLTVV.

The CDR3 reads CASSSRPQETQYF. CDR3 in DNA: TGTGCCAGCAGCTCCAGACCCCAAGAGACCCAGTACTTC. This rearrangement joins TRBV11-3 to TRBJ2-5, with unresolved D. CDR3 length equals 13 residues. The ends were cut back, 4 bases at V and 1 base at J, with 7 bases in the middle. The germline CDR1 and CDR2 sequences are SGHNT and YENEEA. Together with reference TRBV11-3 and TRBJ2-5, the CDR3 gives the full variable domain: EAGVVQSPRYKIIEKKQPVAFWCNPISGHNTLYWYLQNLGQGPELLIRYENEEAVDDSQLPKDRFSAERLKGVDSTLKIQPAELGDSAVYLCASSSRPQETQYFGPGTRLLVL.